The entry below gives a single T cell receptor beta chain sequence along with its context. Its antigen remains unidentified. This specimen comes from a study of response to subunit inactivated influenza vaccine. Study-wide results and limits: There was a suggestion from the authors that each seasonal influenza vaccination recruits few new T cells.

TCRdb used MiXCR to reprocess the RT-PCR reads, holding one entry per CDR3 protein. The sample yields about 650,000 distinct CDR3 sequences, less than 20% seen once. V lost 3 bases to trimming and J lost 2 bases, with 8 bases between them. The germline gives CDR1 MNHEY, CDR2 SVGEGT. The CDR3 loop spans 13 amino acids. This chain uses TRBV6-2 or TRBV6-3 with TRBJ2-7; D not resolved. This clonotype was obtained from a man aged 45-60 years who received an inactivated influenza vaccine. This material consisted of PBMCs from blood, taken approximately 13 days after vaccination. DNA of the CDR3: TGTGCCAGCAGTTATAGCAGGACCTACGAGCAGTACTTC. This codes for CASSYSRTYEQYF.